A selection of T cell receptor beta chains follows, all from one sample in a study of blood T cells in healthy people across ages. TCRdb ran MiXCR on the 5' RACE reads and lists one entry per CDR3 protein. The table shows 890,000 or so distinct CDR3 sequences, with under 80% occurring only once. Sample: blood. The receptor source for this set is a man aged 30 to 45 in good health. Each CDR3 is given with its conserved first and last residue. The order of the fields is D gene, J gene, V gene, clone size, CDR3 protein, CDR3 DNA. A D gene is named only where the DNA matches it firmly. Clone size is not always given. Where it is, it says once, few, many or a class for expanded clones.

d_gene: TRBD1
j_gene: TRBJ1-2
v_gene: TRBV29-1
abundance: .
CDR3aa: CSVGQGMGYTF
CDR3nt: TGCAGCGTTGGACAGGGAATGGGCTACACCTTC

d_gene: .
j_gene: TRBJ2-1
v_gene: TRBV7-9
abundance: .
CDR3aa: CASIPTSFSYNEQFF
CDR3nt: TGTGCCAGCATCCCGACCAGTTTCTCCTACAATGAGCAGTTCTTC

d_gene: TRBD1
j_gene: TRBJ2-7
v_gene: TRBV13
abundance: .
CDR3aa: CVSTPGQGYYEQYF
CDR3nt: TGTGTCAGCACCCCGGGACAGGGGTACTACGAGCAGTACTTC

d_gene: .
j_gene: TRBJ2-5
v_gene: TRBV27
abundance: few
CDR3aa: CASRAQIRQETQYF
CDR3nt: TGTGCCAGCAGAGCACAGATCAGACAAGAGACCCAGTACTTC

d_gene: TRBD2
j_gene: TRBJ2-5
v_gene: TRBV4-2
abundance: .
CDR3aa: CASSQDQRGNEQYF
CDR3nt: TGTGCCAGCAGCCAAGATCAGCGGGGGAATGAGCAGTACTTC

d_gene: TRBD2
j_gene: TRBJ2-1
v_gene: TRBV6-5
abundance: once
CDR3aa: CASSYDPGTSGGAWNEQFF
CDR3nt: TGTGCCAGCAGTTACGACCCCGGGACTAGCGGGGGGGCCTGGAATGAGCAGTTCTTC

d_gene: TRBD2
j_gene: TRBJ2-3
v_gene: TRBV29-1
abundance: .
CDR3aa: CSVASLMSGAGPRDTQYF
CDR3nt: TGCAGCGTTGCCTCCTTAATGAGCGGAGCGGGGCCGCGAGATACGCAGTATTTT

d_gene: .
j_gene: TRBJ2-5
v_gene: TRBV28
abundance: .
CDR3aa: CASRPHGGSVGETQYF
CDR3nt: TGTGCCAGCAGGCCCCACGGTGGGAGCGTTGGAGAGACCCAGTACTTC

d_gene: .
j_gene: TRBJ2-3
v_gene: TRBV29-1
abundance: few
CDR3aa: CSVDLGSTDTQYF
CDR3nt: TGCAGCGTTGATCTGGGGAGCACAGATACGCAGTATTTT

d_gene: .
j_gene: TRBJ1-3
v_gene: TRBV12-3/TRBV12-4
abundance: .
CDR3aa: CASSLEVVGNTIYF
CDR3nt: TGTGCCAGCAGTTTAGAGGTAGTGGGAAACACCATATATTTT

d_gene: .
j_gene: TRBJ2-7
v_gene: TRBV20-1
abundance: .
CDR3aa: CSASRSYEQYF
CDR3nt: TGCAGTGCAAGTAGGTCCTACGAGCAGTACTTC

d_gene: .
j_gene: TRBJ2-3
v_gene: TRBV4-2
abundance: .
CDR3aa: CASSQDFGASTDTQYF
CDR3nt: TGTGCCAGCAGCCAAGATTTTGGTGCCTCAACAGATACGCAGTATTTT

d_gene: .
j_gene: TRBJ2-3
v_gene: TRBV20-1
abundance: .
CDR3aa: CSAPIAGTQYF
CDR3nt: TGCAGTGCGCCCATCGCGGGGACGCAGTATTTT

d_gene: .
j_gene: TRBJ2-5
v_gene: TRBV6-2/TRBV6-3
abundance: few
CDR3aa: CASSYWQYQETQYF
CDR3nt: TGTGCCAGCAGTTACTGGCAGTACCAAGAGACCCAGTACTTC

d_gene: TRBD1
j_gene: TRBJ2-7
v_gene: TRBV10-3
abundance: few
CDR3aa: CAISELDRGYEQYF
CDR3nt: TGTGCCATCAGTGAGCTTGACAGGGGCTACGAGCAGTACTTC

d_gene: .
j_gene: TRBJ2-5
v_gene: TRBV9
abundance: .
CDR3aa: CASSPQAPGDNEQYF
CDR3nt: TGTGCCAGCAGCCCACAGGCGCCGGGAGACAATGAGCAGTACTTC

d_gene: .
j_gene: TRBJ2-6
v_gene: TRBV3-1
abundance: few
CDR3aa: CASSQDIRVLSGANVLTF
CDR3nt: TGTGCCAGCAGCCAAGATATCAGGGTCCTCTCTGGGGCCAACGTCCTGACTTTC

d_gene: .
j_gene: TRBJ2-7
v_gene: TRBV29-1
abundance: .
CDR3aa: CSVGGIYEQYF
CDR3nt: TGCAGCGTTGGCGGCATCTACGAGCAGTACTTC

d_gene: .
j_gene: TRBJ2-7
v_gene: TRBV4-3
abundance: few
CDR3aa: CASSQGVAYEQYF
CDR3nt: TGCGCCAGCAGCCAAGGGGTAGCCTACGAGCAGTACTTC

d_gene: .
j_gene: TRBJ1-2
v_gene: TRBV20-1
abundance: .
CDR3aa: CSAIGQTHLGYGYTF
CDR3nt: TGCAGTGCTATAGGACAGACCCACCTGGGGTATGGCTACACCTTC

d_gene: TRBD2
j_gene: TRBJ2-1
v_gene: TRBV7-2
abundance: few
CDR3aa: CASSFEVRAGGLYNEQFF
CDR3nt: TGTGCCAGCAGCTTCGAGGTTCGGGCGGGGGGACTGTACAATGAGCAGTTCTTC

d_gene: .
j_gene: TRBJ2-2
v_gene: TRBV6-5
abundance: .
CDR3aa: CASSNRAGPGELFF
CDR3nt: TGTGCCAGCAGTAATCGAGCGGGTCCCGGGGAGCTGTTTTTT

d_gene: .
j_gene: TRBJ1-1
v_gene: TRBV12-3/TRBV12-4
abundance: .
CDR3aa: CASSPTRMGTEAFF
CDR3nt: TGTGCCAGCAGTCCCACAAGGATGGGCACTGAAGCTTTCTTT

d_gene: .
j_gene: TRBJ2-3
v_gene: TRBV6-2/TRBV6-3
abundance: few
CDR3aa: CASSYISTQYF
CDR3nt: TGTGCCAGCAGTTACATCTCTACCCAGTATTTT

d_gene: TRBD1
j_gene: TRBJ2-5
v_gene: TRBV9
abundance: .
CDR3aa: CASSARTGPGETQYF
CDR3nt: TGTGCCAGCAGCGCCCGGACAGGCCCGGGCGAGACCCAGTACTTC

d_gene: TRBD2
j_gene: TRBJ2-4
v_gene: TRBV20-1
abundance: .
CDR3aa: CSATSGGLGNIQYF
CDR3nt: TGCAGTGCAACTAGCGGGGGGCTCGGAAACATTCAGTACTTC

d_gene: .
j_gene: TRBJ1-2
v_gene: TRBV6-5
abundance: .
CDR3aa: CAIGRLRGDGYTF
CDR3nt: TGTGCCATCGGAAGACTCCGCGGGGATGGCTACACCTTC

d_gene: .
j_gene: TRBJ2-7
v_gene: TRBV20-1
abundance: .
CDR3aa: CSAIRPGASYEQYF
CDR3nt: TGCAGTGCTATTCGTCCAGGGGCCTCCTACGAGCAGTACTTC

d_gene: .
j_gene: TRBJ2-1
v_gene: TRBV6-1
abundance: .
CDR3aa: CASNSRSSYNEQFF
CDR3nt: TGTGCCAGCAATAGCAGGAGCTCCTACAATGAGCAGTTCTTC

d_gene: TRBD1
j_gene: TRBJ2-5
v_gene: TRBV28
abundance: once
CDR3aa: CASSSDRELFGETQYF
CDR3nt: TGTGCCAGCAGCTCGGACAGGGAGTTGTTCGGAGAGACCCAGTACTTC

d_gene: TRBD1
j_gene: TRBJ2-7
v_gene: TRBV20-1
abundance: .
CDR3aa: CSAGAWTGGDEQYF
CDR3nt: TGCAGTGCTGGGGCCTGGACAGGGGGCGACGAGCAGTACTTC

d_gene: .
j_gene: TRBJ2-5
v_gene: TRBV2
abundance: few
CDR3aa: CASKAEETQYF
CDR3nt: TGTGCCAGCAAGGCTGAAGAGACCCAGTACTTC

d_gene: .
j_gene: TRBJ2-7
v_gene: TRBV7-9
abundance: .
CDR3aa: CASSLDGVHYEQYF
CDR3nt: TGTGCCAGCAGCTTAGATGGGGTACACTACGAGCAGTACTTC

d_gene: .
j_gene: TRBJ1-2
v_gene: TRBV27
abundance: .
CDR3aa: CASSPHGRSNYGCTF
CDR3nt: TGTGCCAGCAGCCCCCACGGCCGATCTAACTATGGCTGCACCTTC

d_gene: .
j_gene: TRBJ2-5
v_gene: TRBV29-1
abundance: .
CDR3aa: CSVDGQYQETQYF
CDR3nt: TGCAGCGTTGATGGCCAGTACCAAGAGACCCAGTACTTC

d_gene: .
j_gene: TRBJ1-2
v_gene: TRBV9
abundance: .
CDR3aa: CASSVFGGPSNYGYTF
CDR3nt: TGTGCCAGCAGCGTGTTTGGAGGGCCCTCTAACTATGGCTACACCTTC

d_gene: .
j_gene: TRBJ1-5
v_gene: TRBV12-3/TRBV12-4
abundance: once
CDR3aa: CAVGGHSNQPQHF
CDR3nt: TGTGCCGTAGGCGGTCATAGCAATCAGCCCCAGCATTTT

d_gene: .
j_gene: TRBJ2-6
v_gene: TRBV27
abundance: .
CDR3aa: CASTSLWGPQGLRANVLTF
CDR3nt: TGTGCCAGCACCTCCCTATGGGGTCCACAGGGTTTGCGAGCCAACGTCCTGACTTTC

d_gene: .
j_gene: TRBJ1-5
v_gene: TRBV20-1
abundance: few
CDR3aa: CSTGRGGANQPQHF
CDR3nt: TGCAGTACTGGCCGAGGCGGAGCCAATCAGCCCCAGCATTTT

d_gene: .
j_gene: TRBJ2-6
v_gene: TRBV5-6
abundance: .
CDR3aa: CASSPDLSGANVLTF
CDR3nt: TGTGCCAGCAGCCCGGACCTGTCTGGGGCCAACGTCCTGACTTTC

d_gene: .
j_gene: TRBJ1-2
v_gene: TRBV9
abundance: few
CDR3aa: CASSVGDGDYGYTF
CDR3nt: TGTGCCAGCAGCGTAGGTGATGGCGACTATGGCTACACCTTC

d_gene: TRBD2
j_gene: TRBJ2-1
v_gene: TRBV29-1
abundance: .
CDR3aa: CSVKLAGGGHEQFF
CDR3nt: TGCAGCGTTAAGCTAGCGGGGGGAGGACATGAACAGTTCTTC

d_gene: TRBD2
j_gene: TRBJ2-1
v_gene: TRBV6-2/TRBV6-3
abundance: .
CDR3aa: CASKRGVPNEQFF
CDR3nt: TGTGCCAGCAAGCGGGGGGTTCCCAATGAGCAGTTCTTC

d_gene: .
j_gene: TRBJ1-5
v_gene: TRBV6-2/TRBV6-3
abundance: .
CDR3aa: CASKETQGYSNQPQHF
CDR3nt: TGTGCCAGCAAAGAGACCCAGGGCTATAGCAATCAGCCCCAGCATTTT

d_gene: TRBD1
j_gene: TRBJ2-1
v_gene: TRBV7-2
abundance: once
CDR3aa: CASSLATGDEQFF
CDR3nt: TGTGCCAGCAGCCTCGCGACAGGGGATGAGCAGTTCTTC

d_gene: TRBD2
j_gene: TRBJ2-7
v_gene: TRBV6-5
abundance: .
CDR3aa: CASSLFSGGGSYEQYF
CDR3nt: TGTGCCAGCAGTCTTTTTAGCGGGGGAGGTTCCTACGAGCAGTACTTC

d_gene: TRBD1
j_gene: TRBJ2-3
v_gene: TRBV24-1
abundance: .
CDR3aa: CATSEPEVLTGEGTDTQYF
CDR3nt: TGTGCCACCAGTGAACCCGAGGTCCTGACAGGGGAAGGGACAGATACGCAGTATTTT

d_gene: TRBD1
j_gene: TRBJ2-7
v_gene: TRBV6-2/TRBV6-3
abundance: few
CDR3aa: CASSFTGGWEHYEQYF
CDR3nt: TGTGCCAGCAGTTTCACAGGGGGCTGGGAACACTACGAGCAGTACTTC

d_gene: .
j_gene: TRBJ2-1
v_gene: TRBV28
abundance: once
CDR3aa: CASSPSPGVRNEQFF
CDR3nt: TGTGCCAGCAGCCCTTCGCCAGGGGTTAGGAATGAGCAGTTCTTC

d_gene: TRBD1
j_gene: TRBJ2-7
v_gene: TRBV6-2/TRBV6-3
abundance: .
CDR3aa: CASRSTGSAYEQYF
CDR3nt: TGTGCCAGCAGGTCGACAGGGTCCGCCTACGAGCAGTACTTC

d_gene: TRBD2
j_gene: TRBJ2-7
v_gene: TRBV7-2
abundance: few
CDR3aa: CASRVAGGPYEQYF
CDR3nt: TGTGCCAGCAGGGTAGCGGGGGGGCCATACGAGCAGTACTTC

d_gene: .
j_gene: TRBJ1-2
v_gene: TRBV4-3
abundance: few
CDR3aa: CASSPARGTSNYGYTF
CDR3nt: TGCGCCAGCAGCCCAGCGAGGGGAACAAGTAACTATGGCTACACCTTC

d_gene: .
j_gene: TRBJ1-4
v_gene: TRBV9
abundance: .
CDR3aa: CASSKWAGDEKLFF
CDR3nt: TGTGCCAGCAGCAAGTGGGCAGGGGATGAAAAACTGTTTTTT

d_gene: .
j_gene: TRBJ2-7
v_gene: TRBV28
abundance: .
CDR3aa: CASGPAQYF
CDR3nt: TGTGCCAGCGGGCCCGCTCAGTACTTC

d_gene: TRBD1
j_gene: TRBJ1-5
v_gene: TRBV20-1
abundance: many
CDR3aa: CSASPGQGDFQPQHF
CDR3nt: TGCAGTGCTAGCCCGGGACAGGGAGACTTTCAGCCCCAGCATTTT

d_gene: .
j_gene: TRBJ1-1
v_gene: TRBV20-1
abundance: .
CDR3aa: CSAMPPGSWTEAFF
CDR3nt: TGCAGTGCTATGCCCCCTGGGTCTTGGACTGAAGCTTTCTTT

d_gene: .
j_gene: TRBJ1-5
v_gene: TRBV20-1
abundance: .
CDR3aa: CSALIGGGQPQHF
CDR3nt: TGCAGTGCTCTAATCGGCGGGGGCCAGCCCCAGCATTTT